The 11 T cell receptor beta chains below were found in one sample sequenced in a study of blood T cells in healthy people across ages. Sample-barcoded 5' priming and a J-beta primer mix drove a second PCR of roughly 7 to 11 cycles. Using its own MiXCR run on the 5' RACE reads, TCRdb lists one record per CDR3 protein. The table lists over a million distinct CDR3 sequences, about 42% of them singletons. Sequenced sample: blood. Receptor source: a woman aged 18-30 years in good health.

The chain carries TRBV6-5 and TRBJ2-5, with D perhaps matching TRBD2 (5 bases). TRBJ2-7 matches the DNA end more closely, so the J call is doubtful. The CDR3 is 14 amino acids. Germline V gene data show CDR1 as MNHEY and CDR2 as SVGAGI. CDR3 sequence: CASSYTVRGYEQYF. The CDR3, as DNA: TGTGCCAGCAGTTACACGGTTCGGGGCTACGAGCAGTACTTC.

The CDR3 loop reads CASSPQVSGVWNEQYF. Here the CDR3 DNA reads TGCGCCAGCAGCCCTCAGGTTAGCGGGGTTTGGAATGAGCAGTACTTC. This chain joins TRBV4-3 and TRBJ2-7; 8 bases are a match to TRBD2. J lost 7 bases, V lost 4 bases, and 15 bases had no gene match. The CDR3 runs 16 residues. Germline V lookup: CDR1 LGHNA, CDR2 YSLEER.

A single count supports this clonotype. The rearrangement links TRBV29-1 to TRBJ2-7; D is undetermined. The V gene lost 4 bases and the J gene lost 0 bases, with 7 bases spanning the gap. CDR1 SQVTM and CDR2 ANQGSEA come from the germline V gene. The CDR3 extends over 12 amino acids. The CDR3 reads CSVVIGSYEQYF. The CDR3 DNA follows: TGCAGCGTTGTCATTGGCTCCTACGAGCAGTACTTC.

This clonotype was seen more than once but under ten times. V and J are TRBV29-1 and TRBJ2-7, with a weak D call TRBD1 (6 bases). The CDR3 length is 13 residues. V lost 4 bases to trimming and J lost 0 bases, with 10 bases between them. The germline V gene has CDR1 SQVTM and CDR2 ANQGSEA. CDR3 DNA: TGCAGCGTTGCGGCCAGGGGCTCCTACGAGCAGTACTTC. It yields the protein CSVAARGSYEQYF.

This clonotype was seen a few times. The rearrangement uses TRBV7-2 and TRBJ2-3, with 11 positions matching TRBD2. V shed 5 bases and J 4 bases; nucleotides not matched to a gene: 5. The CDR3 is 15 residues long. Germline CDR1 reads SGHTA; CDR2 reads FQGNSA. In DNA, the CDR3 is TGTGCCAGCAGCGACGGGACTAGCGGCTCAGATACGCAGTATTTT. Amino acid sequence: CASSDGTSGSDTQYF. Based on the CDR3 plus reference TRBV7-2 and TRBJ2-3, the full variable domain is GAGVSQSPSNKVTEKGKDVELRCDPISGHTALYWYRQSLGQGLEFLIYFQGNSAPDKSGLPSDRFSAERTGGSVSTLTIQRTQQEDSAVYLCASSDGTSGSDTQYFGPGTRLTVL.

The V and J genes are TRBV7-6 and TRBJ2-7; no clear D gene. The germline CDR1 and CDR2 sequences are SGHVS and FNYEAQ. There are 15 residues in the CDR3. Deletions cut 0 bases from V and 2 bases from J, with 11 bases between. The DNA for the CDR3 is TGTGCCAGCAGCTTAGCAGTGACTGCCACCTACGAGCAGTACTTC. It specifies CASSLAVTATYEQYF.

The J gene is TRBJ2-1, the V gene TRBV6-5; TRBD2 matches 10 bases. The CDR3 length is 15 residues. Per the germline V gene, CDR1 is MNHEY and CDR2 is SVGAGI. V lost 2 bases to trimming and J lost 8 bases; unmatched junction nucleotides: 6. The CDR3 is CASSYLLAGADEQFF. CDR3 in DNA: TGTGCCAGCAGTTACCTTCTAGCGGGAGCGGATGAGCAGTTCTTC.

The rearrangement joins TRBV20-1 to TRBJ2-5; D gene unclear. The DNA end favors TRBJ2-7, so the J call may be wrong. This CDR3 region has 10 residues. The germline gives CDR1 DFQATT, CDR2 SNEGSKA (reference sequence). The chain's CDR3 is CSASPHEQYF. Here the CDR3 DNA reads TGCAGTGCGTCCCCTCACGAGCAGTACTTC.

This clonotype was seen a handful of times. The chain joins TRBV11-2 to TRBJ2-1; D gene unclear. V lost 0 bases and J 14 bases, leaving 20 bases between the germline ends. The CDR3 covers 15 residues. CDR1 and CDR2 (germline): SGHAT, FQNNGV. Here the CDR3 DNA reads TGTGCCAGCAGCTTAGATCTCAGGACGAGACAAGAGGAGTTCTTC. As protein: CASSLDLRTRQEEFF.

The chain recombines TRBV20-1 with TRBJ1-2; 8 nucleotides line up with TRBD1. The germline gives CDR1 DFQATT, CDR2 SNEGSKA (reference sequence). V lost 2 bases to trimming and J lost 3 bases; unmatched junction nucleotides: 5. The CDR3 totals 14 residues. The CDR3 sequence is CSARSTDRDYGYTF. Here the CDR3 DNA reads TGCAGTGCTAGAAGTACGGACAGGGACTATGGCTACACCTTC.

This clonotype has a handful of counts. The V gene is TRBV29-1, the J gene TRBJ2-3; D unresolved. The V gene lost 0 bases and the J gene lost 4 bases, with 11 bases spanning the gap. Germline-derived CDR1 and CDR2 are SQVTM and ANQGSEA. The CDR3 is 14 residues long. CDR3 bases: TGCAGCGTTGAAGATCCCGAAGGTGCAGATACGCAGTATTTT. Translation: CSVEDPEGADTQYF.